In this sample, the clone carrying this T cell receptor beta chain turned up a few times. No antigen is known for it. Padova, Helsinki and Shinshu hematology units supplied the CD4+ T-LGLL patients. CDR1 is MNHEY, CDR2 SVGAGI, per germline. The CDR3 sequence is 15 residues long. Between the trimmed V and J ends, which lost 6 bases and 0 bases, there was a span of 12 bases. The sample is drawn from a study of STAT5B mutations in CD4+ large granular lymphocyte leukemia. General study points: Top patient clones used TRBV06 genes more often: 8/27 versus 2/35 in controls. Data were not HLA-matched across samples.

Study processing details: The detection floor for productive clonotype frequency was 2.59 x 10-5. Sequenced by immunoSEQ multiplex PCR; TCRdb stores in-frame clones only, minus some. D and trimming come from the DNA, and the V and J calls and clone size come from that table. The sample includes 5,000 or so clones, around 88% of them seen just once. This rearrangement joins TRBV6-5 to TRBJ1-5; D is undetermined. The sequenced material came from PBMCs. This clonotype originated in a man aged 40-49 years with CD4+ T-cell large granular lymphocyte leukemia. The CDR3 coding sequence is TGTGCCAGCAGGCCCCGACGGCTTAGCAATCAGCCCCAGCATTTT. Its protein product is CASRPRRLSNQPQHF.